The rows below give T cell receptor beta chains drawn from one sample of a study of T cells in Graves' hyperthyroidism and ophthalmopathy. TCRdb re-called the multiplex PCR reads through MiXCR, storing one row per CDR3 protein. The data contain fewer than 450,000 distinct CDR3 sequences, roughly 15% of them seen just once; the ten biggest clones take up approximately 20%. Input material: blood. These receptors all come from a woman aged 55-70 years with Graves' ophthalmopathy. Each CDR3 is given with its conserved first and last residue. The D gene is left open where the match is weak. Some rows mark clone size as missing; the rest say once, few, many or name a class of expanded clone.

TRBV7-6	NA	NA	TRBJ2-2	TGTGCCAGCAGCCCCCCGAGTGTAGGAGACGAGCTGTTTTTT	CASSPPSVGDELFF
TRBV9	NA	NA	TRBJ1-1	TGTGCCAGCAGCACGACACCGAACACTGAAGCTTTCTTT	CASSTTPNTEAFF
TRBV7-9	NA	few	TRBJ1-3	TGTGCCAGCAGCTCCCCACGATTGGGACCTGGAGCGTCCACCATATATTTT	CASSSPRLGPGASTIYF
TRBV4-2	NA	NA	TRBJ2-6	TGTGCCAGCAGCCAAGTCCTCCCTGGGGCCAACGTCCTGACTTTC	CASSQVLPGANVLTF
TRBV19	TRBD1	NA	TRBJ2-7	TGTGCCAGTAGTATAGGAAGACAGGGCTACGAGCAGTACTTC	CASSIGRQGYEQYF
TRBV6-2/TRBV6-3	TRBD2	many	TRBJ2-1	TGTGCCAGCAGGCCTTTAAGCGGGAGGGAACTTCAGCAGTTCTTC	CASRPLSGRELQQFF
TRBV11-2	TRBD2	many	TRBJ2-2	TGTGCCAGCAGCTTGGTAGCGGGAGTGGTCGGGGAGCTGTTTTTT	CASSLVAGVVGELFF
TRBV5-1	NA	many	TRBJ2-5	TGCGCCAGCAGCCCAGACCGGACGTCGTTAGCCCAAGAGACCCAGTACTTC	CASSPDRTSLAQETQYF
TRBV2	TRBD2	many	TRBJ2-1	TGTGCCAGCAGGGAACTAGCGGGAGTCGGTAATGAGCAGTTCTTC	CASRELAGVGNEQFF
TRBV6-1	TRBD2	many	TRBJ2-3	TGTGCCAGCCAGCGGGAGAGGGCAGATACGCAGTATTTT	CASQRERADTQYF
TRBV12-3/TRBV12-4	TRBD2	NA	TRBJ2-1	TGTGCCAGCAGGGGTAGCGGGAGGGGGTACAATGAGCAGTTCTTC	CASRGSGRGYNEQFF
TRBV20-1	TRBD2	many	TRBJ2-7	TGCAGTGCCGAAGCGGGAGGTTTATCCTACGAGCAGTACTTC	CSAEAGGLSYEQYF